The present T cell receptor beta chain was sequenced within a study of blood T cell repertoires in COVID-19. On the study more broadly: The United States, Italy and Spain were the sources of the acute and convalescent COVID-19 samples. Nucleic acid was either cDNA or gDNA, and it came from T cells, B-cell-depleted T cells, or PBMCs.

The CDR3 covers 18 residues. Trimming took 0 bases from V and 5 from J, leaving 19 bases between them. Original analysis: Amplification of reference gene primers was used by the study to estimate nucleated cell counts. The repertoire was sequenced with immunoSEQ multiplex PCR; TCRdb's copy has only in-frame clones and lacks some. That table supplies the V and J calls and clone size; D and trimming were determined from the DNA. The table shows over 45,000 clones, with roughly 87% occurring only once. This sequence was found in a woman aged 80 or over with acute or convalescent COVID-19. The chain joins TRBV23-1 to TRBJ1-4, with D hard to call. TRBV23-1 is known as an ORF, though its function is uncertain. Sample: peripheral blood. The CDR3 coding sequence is TGCGCCAGCAGTCAATCGAAATGTCTACTGTTTAAAAATGAAAAACTGTTTTTT. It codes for CASSQSKCLLFKNEKLFF.